This is a list of T cell receptor beta chains from one sample in a study of T cells in localized non-small cell lung cancer. The table came from immunoSEQ multiplex PCR; TCRdb's copy has only in-frame clones and leaves some out. This sample has 15,000 to 20,000 clones; roughly 90% occur once, and the top ten carry 3.7%. The material was peripheral blood, obtained before any cancer treatment. Every receptor here comes from a male donor at least 60 years old with stage II squamous cell lung carcinoma. Each CDR3 is given with its conserved first and last residue. The order of the fields is V gene, J gene, clone size, CDR3 protein. The size field is filled for only some rows; it gives once, few, many or a size class.

v_gene: TRBV28; j_gene: TRBJ1-5; abundance: NA; CDR3aa: CASSLKVSAGNQPQHF
v_gene: TRBV5-8; j_gene: TRBJ1-1; abundance: NA; CDR3aa: CASSLYRGRRAFF
v_gene: TRBV5-1; j_gene: TRBJ2-2; abundance: NA; CDR3aa: CASSLEASPGTGELFF
v_gene: TRBV14; j_gene: TRBJ1-2; abundance: NA; CDR3aa: CASSLGLGSHGYTF
v_gene: TRBV27; j_gene: TRBJ2-1; abundance: NA; CDR3aa: CASTSSSGTSGSRNEQFF
v_gene: TRBV5-3; j_gene: TRBJ2-5; abundance: NA; CDR3aa: CARSVRTEFTETQYF
v_gene: TRBV25-1; j_gene: TRBJ1-2; abundance: NA; CDR3aa: CASSATGSYTF
v_gene: TRBV11-2; j_gene: TRBJ1-3; abundance: NA; CDR3aa: CASSFRTVNSGNTIYF
v_gene: TRBV5-1; j_gene: TRBJ1-2; abundance: once; CDR3aa: CASSLEPGVRGYF
v_gene: TRBV30; j_gene: TRBJ2-2; abundance: NA; CDR3aa: CAWSVPGLYTGELFF
v_gene: TRBV30; j_gene: TRBJ2-3; abundance: NA; CDR3aa: CAWSPYTPRVTDTQYF
v_gene: TRBV13; j_gene: TRBJ2-1; abundance: NA; CDR3aa: CASSSLAGEMNNEQFF
v_gene: TRBV10-3; j_gene: TRBJ2-7; abundance: NA; CDR3aa: CAISRDGYEQYF
v_gene: TRBV28; j_gene: TRBJ2-7; abundance: NA; CDR3aa: CASSFNYEQYF
v_gene: TRBV10-1; j_gene: TRBJ2-3; abundance: NA; CDR3aa: CASSLGQGGADTQYF
v_gene: TRBV2; j_gene: TRBJ2-4; abundance: NA; CDR3aa: CASVSQGLAKNIQYF
v_gene: TRBV10-3; j_gene: TRBJ1-3; abundance: once; CDR3aa: CAISWGANSGNTIYF
v_gene: TRBV7-8; j_gene: TRBJ2-5; abundance: NA; CDR3aa: CASSFGQAQETQYF
v_gene: TRBV9; j_gene: TRBJ2-7; abundance: NA; CDR3aa: CASSVAAFSPYEQYF
v_gene: TRBV5-4; j_gene: TRBJ1-3; abundance: NA; CDR3aa: CASSRSSSSGNTIYF
v_gene: TRBV25-1; j_gene: TRBJ2-2; abundance: NA; CDR3aa: CASSDLREGGGELFF
v_gene: TRBV28; j_gene: TRBJ1-2; abundance: NA; CDR3aa: CATTTGPYGYTF
v_gene: TRBV7-2; j_gene: TRBJ2-2; abundance: NA; CDR3aa: CASSLRGSLTGELFF
v_gene: TRBV27; j_gene: TRBJ2-5; abundance: NA; CDR3aa: CASSWLAGGETQYF
v_gene: TRBV4-2; j_gene: TRBJ1-1; abundance: NA; CDR3aa: CASSQVVRQMNTEAFF
v_gene: TRBV28; j_gene: TRBJ1-2; abundance: NA; CDR3aa: CASRGALYGYTF
v_gene: TRBV2; j_gene: TRBJ1-2; abundance: NA; CDR3aa: CASRDRGHGYTF
v_gene: TRBV7-9; j_gene: TRBJ2-5; abundance: NA; CDR3aa: CASSAHRDRVGETQYF
v_gene: TRBV4-2; j_gene: TRBJ2-7; abundance: once; CDR3aa: CASSKGMTSGTYEQYF
v_gene: TRBV10-3; j_gene: TRBJ1-1; abundance: NA; CDR3aa: CAIKEGPSTEAFF
v_gene: TRBV27; j_gene: TRBJ1-5; abundance: NA; CDR3aa: CASSLLEGVRDSNQPQHF
v_gene: TRBV10-3; j_gene: TRBJ2-1; abundance: few; CDR3aa: CAITSGSYNEQFF
v_gene: TRBV7-9; j_gene: TRBJ1-1; abundance: few; CDR3aa: CASSPGTVADLNTEAFF
v_gene: TRBV6-5; j_gene: TRBJ1-5; abundance: NA; CDR3aa: CASSYSRGNQPQHF
v_gene: TRBV11-2; j_gene: TRBJ1-2; abundance: NA; CDR3aa: CASSLLTGGNGYTF
v_gene: TRBV15; j_gene: TRBJ1-2; abundance: NA; CDR3aa: CATSRDKGAHNGYTF
v_gene: TRBV6-6; j_gene: TRBJ1-1; abundance: NA; CDR3aa: CASSYDPTGRTEAFF